This T cell receptor (beta chain) was documented in a study of molecular identifiers for immune sequencing clone quantification. The CDR3 extends over 15 amino acids. Germline V gives CDR1 MDHEN, CDR2 SYDVKM. The V gene end was trimmed by 10 bases and the J gene end by 0 bases; junction bases not matched to a gene: 5. As previously described, bulk TCR libraries were made using listed TCR primers. MiXCR was run by TCRdb on the PCR reads, yielding one entry per CDR3 protein. The sample shows around 480,000 distinct CDR3 sequences, about 22% of them seen only once. This clonotype was detected many times.

This TCR came from a human donor in good health. Some libraries in this study had Jurkat cell RNA spiked in. Sequencing used naive CD8+ T cells from blood, with Jurkat cell RNA spiked in. Indicated subset: FACS-sorted CD8+CD4-CCR7+CD45RA+ naive T cells. V usage is TRBV28 and J usage is TRBJ1-5; 11 bases are a match to TRBD1. The CDR3 DNA reads as TGTGCCATCCAGGACAGGGGGCCTAGCAATCAGCCCCAGCATTTT. It encodes CAIQDRGPSNQPQHF.